The clone carrying this T cell receptor (beta chain) turned up a few times. Antigen unknown. The sample originates from a study of identical twins. Study outcomes and limitations: Cross-sectional statistics underpinned the conclusions; the same donors were not followed.

Germline V gene sequence: CDR1 SGHTA, CDR2 FQGNSA. The ends were cut back, 5 bases at V and 7 bases at J, with 17 bases in the middle. CDR3 length: 14 residues. Using its own MiXCR run on the 5' RACE reads, TCRdb lists one record per CDR3 protein. The sample has 500,000 or so distinct CDR3 sequences; roughly a fifth are singletons. In addition, the sample was reused for a study of T cells expressing NK-cell markers.

The source is a young woman in good health. The sample was CD4+ T cells sorted from blood. The chain uses TRBV7-2 and TRBJ1-2; D unclear. The CDR3 is CASSVKGTASGYTF. DNA for the CDR3: TGTGCCAGCAGCGTCAAAGGTACGGCGAGTGGCTACACCTTC.